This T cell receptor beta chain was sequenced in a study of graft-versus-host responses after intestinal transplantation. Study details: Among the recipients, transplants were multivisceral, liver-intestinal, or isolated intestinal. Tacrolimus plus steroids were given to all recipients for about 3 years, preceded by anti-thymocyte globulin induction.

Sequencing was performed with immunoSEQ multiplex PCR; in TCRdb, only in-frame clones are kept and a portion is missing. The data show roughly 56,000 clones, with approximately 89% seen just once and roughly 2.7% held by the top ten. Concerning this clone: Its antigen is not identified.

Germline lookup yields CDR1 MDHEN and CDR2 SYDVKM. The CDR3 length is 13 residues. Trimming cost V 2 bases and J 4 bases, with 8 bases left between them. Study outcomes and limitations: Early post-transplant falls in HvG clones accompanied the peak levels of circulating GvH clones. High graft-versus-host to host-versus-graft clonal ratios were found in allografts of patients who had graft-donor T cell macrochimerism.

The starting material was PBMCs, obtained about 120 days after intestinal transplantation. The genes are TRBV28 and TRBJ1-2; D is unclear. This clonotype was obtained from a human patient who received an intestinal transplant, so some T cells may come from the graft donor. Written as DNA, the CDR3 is TGTGCCAGCAGTTTACACGGTACCTATGGCTACACCTTC. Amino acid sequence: CASSLHGTYGYTF.